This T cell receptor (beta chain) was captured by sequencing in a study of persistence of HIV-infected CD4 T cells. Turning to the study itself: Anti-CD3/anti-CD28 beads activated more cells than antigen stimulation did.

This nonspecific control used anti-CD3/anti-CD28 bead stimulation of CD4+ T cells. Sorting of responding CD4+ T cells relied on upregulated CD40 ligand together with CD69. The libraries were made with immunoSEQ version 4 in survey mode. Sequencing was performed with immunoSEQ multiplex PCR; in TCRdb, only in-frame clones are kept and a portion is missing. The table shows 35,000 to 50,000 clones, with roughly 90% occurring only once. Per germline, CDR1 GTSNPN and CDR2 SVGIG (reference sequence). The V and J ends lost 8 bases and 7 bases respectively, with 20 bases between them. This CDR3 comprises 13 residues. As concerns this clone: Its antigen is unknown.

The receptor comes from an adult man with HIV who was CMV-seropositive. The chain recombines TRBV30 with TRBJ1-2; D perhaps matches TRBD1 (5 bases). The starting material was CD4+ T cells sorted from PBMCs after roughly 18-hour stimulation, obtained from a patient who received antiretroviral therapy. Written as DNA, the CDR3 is TGTGCCACGTCCCGGGGGGATATTTCTGGCTACACCTTC. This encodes CATSRGDISGYTF.